The T cell receptor (beta chain) described here comes from a study of patients and donors after allogeneic stem cell transplantation. MiXCR, applied by TCRdb to the RT-PCR reads, yields one record per CDR3 protein. The sample lists approximately 210,000 distinct CDR3 sequences; 40% to 45% were seen once. The sequenced sample consisted of blood, either unsorted or a sorted T cell fraction (not recorded which). The receptor's source is a human donor who was either an allogeneic HSCT recipient or a stem cell or donor lymphocyte infusion donor (not recorded which). It is not recorded whose cells these are; they may come from a transplant donor.

The CDR3 nucleotides read TGTGCCACCCATCACAATGAGCAGTTCTTC. Translating it yields CATHHNEQFF. The rearrangement uses TRBV12-3 or TRBV12-4 and TRBJ2-1; D remains ambiguous. The CDR3 extends over 10 amino acids. The germline V and J ends were trimmed by 10 bases and 5 bases, with 6 bases remaining between them.